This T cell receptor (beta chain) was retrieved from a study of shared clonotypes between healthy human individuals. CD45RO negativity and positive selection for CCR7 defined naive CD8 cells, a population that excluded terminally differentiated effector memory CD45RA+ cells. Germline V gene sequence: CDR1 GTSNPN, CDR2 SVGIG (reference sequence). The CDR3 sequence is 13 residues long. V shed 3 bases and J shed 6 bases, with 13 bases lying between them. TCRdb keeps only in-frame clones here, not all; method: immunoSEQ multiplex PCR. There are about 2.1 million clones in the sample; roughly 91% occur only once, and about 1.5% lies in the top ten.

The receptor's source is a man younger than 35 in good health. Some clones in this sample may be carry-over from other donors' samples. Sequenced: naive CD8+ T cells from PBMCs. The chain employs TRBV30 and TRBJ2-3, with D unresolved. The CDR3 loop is CAWRFLPWDTQYF. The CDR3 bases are TGTGCCTGGAGGTTCCTTCCTTGGGATACGCAGTATTTT.